This T cell receptor (beta chain) was sequenced for a study of spatial heterogeneity in lung cancer. Study at large: Alpha-chain sequences were consistently detected in smaller numbers than beta-chain sequences.

Germline values: CDR1 MDHEN, CDR2 SYDVKM. The CDR3 runs 13 residues. V was clipped by 5 bases and J by 0 bases, with 8 bases between them. Study findings and constraints: Expanded alpha and beta TCR counts within tumors tracked tumor mutation counts. Coverage was estimated at roughly 6.5% of tumor T cells for alpha chains and less than 15% for beta chains.

Time point denoted: sample taken at primary tumor resection. Around 70 TRACERx patients with early, untreated non-small cell lung cancer donated samples. From tumor, nontumor lung or frozen PBMC, whole RNA was taken unsorted for sequencing. This clonotype is classed as large. The antigen is unknown. TCRdb processed the 5' RACE reads anew with MiXCR; each CDR3 protein has one entry. The sample has about 320 distinct CDR3 sequences, under 25% seen once. This TCR came from a male donor with early-stage non-small cell lung cancer. The rearrangement links TRBV28 to TRBJ2-7; no clear D. The source material was lung tumor tissue, sampled at surgery. The CDR3 nucleotides read TGTGCCAGCAGTATACAAGTCTCCTACGAGCAGTACTTC. Its protein product is CASSIQVSYEQYF.